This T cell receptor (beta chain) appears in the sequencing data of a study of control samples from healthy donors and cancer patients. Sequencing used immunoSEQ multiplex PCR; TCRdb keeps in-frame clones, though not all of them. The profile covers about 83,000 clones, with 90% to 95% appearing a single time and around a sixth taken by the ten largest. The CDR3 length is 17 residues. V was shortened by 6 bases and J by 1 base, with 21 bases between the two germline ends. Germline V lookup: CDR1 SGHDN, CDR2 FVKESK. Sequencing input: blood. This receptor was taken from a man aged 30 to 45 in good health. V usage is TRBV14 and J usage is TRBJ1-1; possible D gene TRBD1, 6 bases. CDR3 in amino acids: CASRPLTGTLGNTEAFF. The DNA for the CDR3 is TGTGCCAGCAGACCCCTTACAGGGACCTTAGGGAACACTGAAGCTTTCTTT.